This T cell receptor beta chain was sequenced for a study of beta chain features in type 1 diabetes. Study-wide results and limits: Insertions at VDJ junctions were less frequent in type 1 diabetes patients. These patients also deleted more nucleotides at the same junctions.

The investigators reverse transcribed all of the isolated RNA, so they sequenced expressed TCRB transcripts. Method: immunoSEQ multiplex PCR; TCRdb's copy keeps in-frame clones and lacks some. The data show 150,000 to 200,000 clones, with 7% to 10% seen just once and over 2% held by the top ten. This clone was observed a few times. Its cognate antigen is unknown. Via CD45RO/CCR7/CD25/CD127/CD95/CD27, cells of the CD4+ naive, central memory, regulatory and stem cell-like memory subsets were sorted. The ends were cut back, 0 bases at V and 8 bases at J, with 10 bases in the middle. CDR1 MNHNY and CDR2 SVGAGI come from the germline V gene (reference sequence). CDR3 size: 13 residues.

The source material was central memory CD4+ T cells from blood. This receptor was obtained from a woman aged 18-35 years in good health. The rearrangement links TRBV6-6 to TRBJ1-1; D is uncertain. The CDR3 is CASSYSRGREAFF. The DNA for the CDR3 is TGTGCCAGCAGTTACTCGAGAGGGCGGGAAGCTTTCTTT.